These 15 T cell receptor beta chains came from one sample sequenced in a study of a mutant IDH1 vaccine in newly diagnosed glioma. This table comes from immunoSEQ multiplex PCR, and its TCRdb copy is limited to in-frame clones, with some not included. In the table there are 80,000 to 100,000 clones, over 75% of which are singletons. The time point here: baseline, week 1 (first vaccination visit). As to treatment: pre-vaccination baseline after standard-of-care therapy. The material was PBMCs, obtained from a glioma patient treated with radiotherapy, temozolomide or both. These receptor sequences come from a man aged 35-49 years with glioma. Some clones in this sample may be carry-over from other donors' samples.

The chain combines TRBV18 with TRBJ1-1, with D unresolved. Looked up from germline, CDR1 is KGHSH and CDR2 is LQKENI. V was pared by 2 bases and J by 3 bases, with 16 bases between. This CDR3 spans 16 amino acids. CDR3 protein: CASSPESNLLDTEAFF. CDR3 coding DNA: TGTGCCAGCTCACCAGAGAGTAACTTATTGGACACTGAAGCTTTCTTT.

This chain connects TRBV7-6 to TRBJ2-7, with a possible D match to TRBD1 (6 bases). V was trimmed by 3 bases and J by 3 bases, leaving 21 bases between them. CDR3 length: 17 amino acids. The germline CDR1 and CDR2 sequences are SGHVS and FNYEAQ. CDR3: CASSFGGGPGVFYEQYF. CDR3 sequence (DNA): TGTGCCAGCAGCTTCGGTGGTGGGCCAGGGGTTTTCTACGAGCAGTACTTC.

The rearrangement joins TRBV5-6 to TRBJ1-5; D is unclear. The CDR3 has 13 residues. V lost 1 base and J lost 4, with 6 bases in between. The germline V gene encodes CDR1 SGHDT and CDR2 YYEEEE. The CDR3 DNA follows: TGTGCCAGCAGCTTGAACGGGAATCAGCCCCAGCATTTT. Its protein product is CASSLNGNQPQHF.

The chain has TRBV5-1 and TRBJ2-7; D may be TRBD1 (5 bases). The CDR3 has 11 residues. V was pared by 4 bases and J by 9 bases, with 11 bases between. The V gene's germline CDR1 is SGHRS and CDR2 YFSETQ. CDR3 loop: CASSLSGPQYF. CDR3 in DNA: TGCGCCAGCAGCCTCTCAGGGCCGCAGTACTTC.

The gene calls are TRBV13 and TRBJ1-6, with D possibly being TRBD1 (5 bases). V dropped 5 bases and J dropped 7 bases, with 15 bases sitting between them. The CDR3 extends over 15 amino acids. Looked up from germline, CDR1 is PRHDT and CDR2 is FYEKMQ (reference sequence). CDR3 protein: CASSGTPGGNSPLHF. Written as DNA, the CDR3 is TGTGCCAGCAGCGGGACCCCCGGCGGGAATTCACCCCTCCACTTT.

This clone turned up a few times. The chain links TRBV30 to TRBJ2-3; TRBD2 might be the D (7 bases). The CDR3 loop spans 15 amino acids. Germline CDR1 and CDR2: GTSNPN and SVGIG (reference sequence). V shed 5 bases and J shed 4 bases, with 19 bases lying between them. CDR3 region: CAWQRGAGAADTQYF. DNA for the CDR3: TGTGCCTGGCAACGTGGCGCGGGGGCCGCAGATACGCAGTATTTT.

The rearrangement links TRBV19 to TRBJ1-4, with 7 bases matching TRBD1. Looked up from germline, CDR1 is LNHDA and CDR2 is SQIVND (reference sequence). The CDR3 sequence is 15 residues long. The trim removed 4 bases at V and 7 bases at J, leaving 9 bases unmatched. CDR3 amino acids: CASSTRQGGSEKLFF. In nucleotides, the CDR3 is TGTGCCAGTAGTACGCGACAGGGAGGGAGTGAAAAACTGTTTTTT.

The chain uses TRBV19 and TRBJ2-2; 8 bases match TRBD1. In germline, CDR1 is LNHDA, CDR2 SQIVND (reference sequence). This CDR3 has 16 amino acids. V gave up 6 bases and J gave up 5 bases; unmatched junction bases: 11. The CDR3 reads CASRPPGGRRTGELFF. The CDR3 DNA reads as TGTGCCAGTAGACCCCCAGGGGGCAGGAGAACCGGGGAGCTGTTTTTT.

The CDR3 coding sequence is TGTGCCAGCAGCTTATCAGGGGGCTATAACTATGGCTACACCTTC. This gives the protein CASSLSGGYNYGYTF. The gene calls are TRBV7-9 and TRBJ1-2, with 8 bases that match TRBD1. J was trimmed by 1 base and V by 2 bases; bases with no gene match: 3. Germline assignment: CDR1 SEHNR and CDR2 FQNEAQ (reference sequence). This CDR3 comprises 15 residues.

The rearrangement uses TRBV5-1 and TRBJ2-1, with 7 bases identical to TRBD1. The CDR3 has 14 amino acids. The trim removed 4 bases at V and 7 bases at J, leaving 8 bases unmatched. CDR1 and CDR2 (germline): SGHRS, YFSETQ. The CDR3 loop reads CASSLGQEWNEQFF. Written as DNA, the CDR3 is TGCGCCAGCAGCCTCGGACAGGAGTGGAATGAGCAGTTCTTC.

The V gene is TRBV6-1, the J gene TRBJ2-7, with D maybe TRBD1 (5 bases). V shed 6 bases and J shed 5 bases, with 14 bases lying between them. The CDR3 has 13 residues. Looked up from germline, CDR1 is MNHNS and CDR2 is SASEGT. In DNA form, the CDR3 reads TGTGCCAGCAGAATTGGGCAGGGAAACGAGCAGTACTTC. This translates into CASRIGQGNEQYF.

V and J are TRBV6-5 and TRBJ1-1; unclear D gene. This CDR3 is 13 amino acids long. The V gene lost 6 bases and the J gene lost 4 bases, with 12 bases spanning the gap. CDR1 is MNHEY and CDR2 is SVGAGI in the germline V gene. CDR3 region: CASRFPGTTEAFF. CDR3 sequence (DNA): TGTGCCAGCAGATTCCCCGGAACCACTGAAGCTTTCTTT.

This clone was seen more than once but under ten times. V and J are TRBV6-1 and TRBJ1-5; D gene unclear. This CDR3 has 14 amino acids. From germline, CDR1 is MNHNS and CDR2 SASEGT. Trimming removed 6 bases at V and 6 bases at J, with 15 bases between. The CDR3 DNA reads TGTGCCAGCAGCTCGGAATCGCAAGGTCAGCCCCAGCATTTT. Its translation is CASSSESQGQPQHF.

The rearrangement joins TRBV4-1 to TRBJ2-7; D is ambiguous. The CDR3 runs 13 residues. V lost 2 bases to trimming and J lost 6 bases, with 11 bases between them. Germline V gene lookup returns CDR1 MGHRA and CDR2 YSYEKL. The CDR3 nucleotides read TGCGCCAGCAGCCAATTTGCGGCAGCCGAGCAGTACTTC. This gives the protein CASSQFAAAEQYF.

V is TRBV4-2 and J is TRBJ2-2; 9 nucleotides match TRBD2. The CDR3 consists of 18 residues. The V gene's germline CDR1 is LGHNA and CDR2 YNFKEQ. Germline trimming cut 0 bases from V and 2 bases from J; bases unmatched to any gene: 7. The CDR3 loop is CASSQDGAGGPNTGELFF. As DNA, the CDR3 is TGTGCCAGCAGCCAAGATGGGGCGGGGGGGCCTAACACCGGGGAGCTGTTTTTT.